The clone carrying this TCR beta chain occurred a few times. Its antigen is still unknown. This same CDR3 is encoded by further DNA sequences in the sample. This specimen comes from a study of beta chain features in type 1 diabetes. In the study overall: Examination of sorted cells across all samples involved about 100,000,000 cells.

Sequenced material consisted of expressed TCRB transcripts (all of the isolated RNA was reverse transcribed). Sequenced by immunoSEQ multiplex PCR; TCRdb stores in-frame clones only, minus some. The sample holds about 340,000 clones, 7% to 10% seen once. V lost 2 bases to trimming and J lost 4 bases, with 6 bases between them. The CDR3 has 12 residues. Germline CDR1 is SGHDT and CDR2 is YYEEEE. Study conclusions and caveats: In all four CD4+ subsets, TCRB CDR3 length was significantly, moderately reduced in type 1 diabetes. The study found fewer insertions and more deletions at VDJ junctions in type 1 diabetes patients.

Staining for CD45RO/CCR7/CD25/CD127/CD95/CD27 allowed sorting of CD4+ naive, central memory, regulatory and stem cell-like memory cells. Sequenced: central memory CD4+ T cells from blood. This receptor was taken from a man aged 25-45 years with type 1 diabetes. This chain connects TRBV5-6 to TRBJ2-5; D is unclear. CDR3 residues: CASSLEGETQYF. In nucleotides, the CDR3 is TGTGCCAGCAGCTTAGAAGGAGAGACCCAGTACTTC.